One sample yielded the 8 T cell receptor beta chains listed below, sequenced in a study of regulatory T cells in long-lasting Graves disease. The time point here: persistent/refractory GD, antithyroid drugs over 5 years with positive TRAb. After RNA was extracted from PBMCs, the TCR library was made from it. Relying on iRepertoire HTBI primers and Arm-PCR of CDR3 regions, the team built TCR beta libraries. TCRdb re-called the multiplex PCR reads with MiXCR, one entry per CDR3 protein. This table holds roughly 470,000 distinct CDR3 sequences, roughly 20% found once. This sample comprised peripheral blood mononuclear cells (PBMCs), obtained when the disease was refractory, from a patient treated with antithyroid drugs. The receptor source for this set is a female donor with Graves disease.

This clonotype appeared many times. The chain couples TRBV27 to TRBJ2-2; the D is unclear. Germline V lookup: CDR1 MNHEY, CDR2 SMNVEV (reference sequence). Between the trimmed V and J ends, which lost 6 bases and 5 bases, there was a span of 19 bases. This CDR3 has 16 amino acids. The CDR3 loop is CASSQGRWWITGELFF. The CDR3 nucleotides read TGTGCCAGCAGCCAAGGGCGCTGGTGGATAACCGGGGAGCTGTTTTTT.

The chain is built from TRBV28 and TRBJ1-1, with D possibly matching TRBD1 (5 bases). CDR1 and CDR2 from the germline V gene are MDHEN and SYDVKM. Trimming shortened V by 9 bases and J by 10 bases, and 21 bases separated the two germline ends. This CDR3 region has 13 residues. This CDR3 reads CASYSGTPPGAFF. DNA for the CDR3: TGTGCCAGTTATTCCGGGACCCCCCCGGGAGCTTTCTTT. Full variable domain (outside the CDR3, taken from reference TRBV28 and TRBJ1-1): DVKVTQSSRYLVKRTGEKVFLECVQDMDHENMFWYRQDPGLGLRLIYFSYDVKMKEKGDIPEGYSVSREKKERFSLILESASTNQTSMYLCASYSGTPPGAFFGQGTRLTVV.

In this sample, this clonotype turned up a few times. The V call is TRBV6-1, the J call TRBJ2-7; D perhaps matches TRBD1 (6 bases). The V end lost 6 bases, the J end lost 6 bases, and 15 bases lay between the germline ends. CDR3 size: 13 residues. Per germline, CDR1 MNHNS and CDR2 SASEGT. The CDR3 DNA sequence: TGTGCCAGCAGAGCCCGAAACAGGGTCGAGCAGTACTTC. It specifies CASRARNRVEQYF.

This clonotype was observed many times. The chain links TRBV12-3 or TRBV12-4 to TRBJ2-2, with 7 bases fitting TRBD1. The CDR3 runs to 14 residues. With 7 bases clipped from V and 2 bases from J, the junction kept 4 bases outside the gene matches. CDR3 in DNA: TGTGCCAGCAAGCGACAGGGAAACACCGGGGAGCTGTTTTTT. The encoded protein is CASKRQGNTGELFF.

This clonotype was detected only a few times. J is TRBJ1-1 and V is TRBV5-1; 7 nucleotides agree with TRBD1. The ends lost 3 bases at V and 4 bases at J; junction bases unmatched: 3. The CDR3 runs 13 residues. Germline V gene lookup returns CDR1 SGHRS and CDR2 YFSETQ. The CDR3 coding sequence is TGCGCCAGCAGCTGGTCAGGGGGCACTGAAGCTTTCTTT. Protein: CASSWSGGTEAFF.

The rearrangement uses TRBV7-9 and TRBJ1-5, with 9 bases lining up with TRBD1. This CDR3 is 18 amino acids long. Germline values: CDR1 SEHNR, CDR2 FQNEAQ (reference sequence). The V segment lost 1 base and the J segment 7 bases; nucleotides outside the gene matches: 14. In DNA form, the CDR3 reads TGTGCCAGCAGCTTAGAGTTATCGGGACAGGGTGGCGGGCAGCCCCAGCATTTT. It yields the protein CASSLELSGQGGGQPQHF.

This clonotype came up a few times. The chain has TRBV5-1 and TRBJ2-7; 12 positions match TRBD2. Losses at the gene ends were 4 bases for V and 0 bases for J; bases not matched to a gene: 5. Germline V lookup: CDR1 SGHRS, CDR2 YFSETQ. CDR3 length equals 16 residues. The CDR3 DNA reads TGCGCCAGCAGCGCAGGACTAGCGGGACTCTCCTACGAGCAGTACTTC. Encoded protein: CASSAGLAGLSYEQYF. Drawing the rest from reference TRBV5-1 and TRBJ2-7, the complete variable domain is KAGVTQTPRYLIKTRGQQVTLSCSPISGHRSVSWYQQTPGQGLQFLFEYFSETQRNKGNFPGRFSGRQFSNSRSEMNVSTLELGDSALYLCASSAGLAGLSYEQYFGPGTRLTVT.

The CDR3 region has the DNA TGCAGTGCTAGATATAGTTACGAGCAGTACTTC. Its translation: CSARYSYEQYF. The chain joins TRBV20-1 to TRBJ2-7; D gene unclear. The CDR3 covers 11 residues. CDR1 and CDR2 (germline): DFQATT, SNEGSKA (reference sequence). V was clipped by 2 bases and J by 4 bases, with 6 bases between them.